This T cell receptor beta chain appears in the sequencing data of a study of blood T cell repertoires in COVID-19. Study overall: Collection of acute and convalescent COVID-19 samples took place in the United States, Italy and Spain.

Assay used: immunoSEQ multiplex PCR; TCRdb lists only in-frame clones, some missing. The sample includes about 100,000 clones, roughly 90% of them seen just once. Seattle participants joined during active infection and were tracked over time. The CDR3 sequence is 15 residues long. V was pared by 5 bases and J by 6 bases, with 6 bases of the junction left unmatched. Germline CDR1 reads SNHLY; CDR2 reads FYNNEI. The sample taken for sequencing was peripheral blood. V usage is TRBV2 and J usage is TRBJ2-1, with 11 bases fitting TRBD2. The clonotype originates from a human donor with COVID-19, enrolled during active disease. The donor label of this sample is uncertain. The CDR3 region has the DNA TGTGCCAGCAGTTATGCCGGACTAGCGGGCAATGAGCAGTTCTTC. Translation: CASSYAGLAGNEQFF. Full variable domain (remainder filled in from reference TRBV2 and TRBJ2-1): EPEVTQTPSHQVTQMGQEVILRCVPISNHLYFYWYRQILGQKVEFLVSFYNNEISEKSEIFDDQFSVERPDGSNFTLKIRSTKLEDSAMYFCASSYAGLAGNEQFFGPGTRLTVL.